This record concerns one TCR beta chain sequence. Antigen specificity is unknown. No DNA is shown, since the ends of the CDR3 on it are uncertain; the CDR3 is the one TCRdb lists. The authors sequenced patients whose flow cytometry had shown CD8+CD57+ cell expansion. The patients all had a severe acquired aplastic anemia diagnosis. Patients had not yet gotten any therapy when their blood was taken for sampling. This sample was included in a study of CD8+CD57+ T cells in acquired aplastic anemia. Turning to the study itself: DNA recovered from sorted CD4+ and CD8+ cells had a mean of about 3 ug. Findings and limits, study-wide: Patients and controls were found to share some 30 CD8+ CDR3 sequences.

Germline assignment: CDR1 SGDLS and CDR2 YYNGEE. The CDR3 has 15 residues if both end residues are counted. Genomic DNA acted as the template from which TCR beta VDJ combination and CDR3 sequence profiling were carried out. MiXCR was run by TCRdb on the reads, yielding one entry per CDR3 protein. The table records roughly 250,000 distinct CDR3 sequences, around 82% of them present only once. Sequenced input: sorted CD4+, CD8+, or CD8+CD57+ T cells (not recorded which) from PBMCs. The TCR comes from a human donor with aplastic anemia. The chain joins TRBV9 to TRBJ1-1; the table names TRBD1, a call not compared with the DNA. Here the CDR3 reads CASSVSQGAQYFAFF.